Sequencing of this T cell receptor (beta chain) was carried out in a study of blood T cell repertoires in COVID-19. Measured with immunoSEQ multiplex PCR; TCRdb has only the in-frame clones, and not every one. This table holds around 150,000 clones, 80% found once. Germline V gene lookup returns CDR1 SGHVS and CDR2 FNYEAQ. The CDR3 is 16 amino acids. The V segment lost 2 bases and the J segment 5 bases; nucleotides outside the gene matches: 9. Material: PBMCs or T cells enriched from blood (not recorded which). The source is a woman between 55 and 75 years old who had recovered from COVID-19. The V and J genes are TRBV7-6 and TRBJ2-3; 8 nucleotides align to TRBD1. Here the CDR3 reads CASSLLLGTGKDTQYF. DNA of the CDR3: TGTGCCAGCAGCTTACTCCTTGGGACAGGAAAAGATACGCAGTATTTT.